Below, 14 T cell receptor beta chains from the same sample are listed, as sequenced in a study of cytomegalovirus exposure and HLA in healthy donors. Here immunoSEQ multiplex PCR was the method, and the copy in TCRdb shows in-frame clones only, minus some. This sample has 200,000 or so clones, with more than 65% found just once. The specimen was PBMCs. Every receptor here comes from a woman in her 30s in good health and CMV-seropositive.

The V and J genes are TRBV5-6 and TRBJ2-1, with TRBD2 matching over 8 bases. The CDR3 loop spans 19 amino acids. Germline V gene sequence: CDR1 SGHDT, CDR2 YYEEEE. V shed 5 bases and J 1 base; nucleotides not matched to a gene: 17. CDR3 DNA sequence: TGTGCCAGCAGTCCCCCGGGACTAGGGTCTATCGGGTCCTACAATGAGCAGTTCTTC. This translates into CASSPPGLGSIGSYNEQFF.

The chain couples TRBV2 to TRBJ2-5; the D gene is possibly TRBD2 (5 bases). Germline-derived CDR1 and CDR2 are SNHLY and FYNNEI. V gave up 10 bases and J gave up 7 bases, with 10 bases separating them. The CDR3 spans 10 residues. The CDR3 sequence: CATNRGTQYF. The CDR3 bases are TGTGCCACCAACCGGGGGACCCAGTACTTC.

The CDR3 is CASSSSGRADGELFF. CDR3 nucleotides: TGTGCCAGCAGCTCTAGCGGGAGGGCCGATGGGGAGCTGTTTTTT. The chain joins TRBV5-6 to TRBJ2-2; 12 positions match TRBD2. The CDR3 sequence is 15 residues long. J gave up 8 bases and V 3 bases, and 5 bases lay outside the gene matches. Germline CDR1 reads SGHDT; CDR2 reads YYEEEE.

This clone has more than one count but fewer than ten. The chain recombines TRBV5-1 with TRBJ2-7; D remains ambiguous. The germline V gene encodes CDR1 SGHRS and CDR2 YFSETQ. Trimming cost V 5 bases and J 3 bases, with 12 bases left between them. The CDR3 spans 13 residues. The CDR3: CASSPTTLYEQYF. CDR3 DNA: TGCGCCAGCAGTCCCACTACGCTCTACGAGCAGTACTTC. The variable domain in full, completed from reference TRBV5-1 and TRBJ2-7, reads KAGVTQTPRYLIKTRGQQVTLSCSPISGHRSVSWYQQTPGQGLQFLFEYFSETQRNKGNFPGRFSGRQFSNSRSEMNVSTLELGDSALYLCASSPTTLYEQYFGPGTRLTVT.

J is TRBJ1-2 and V is TRBV28, with D possibly TRBD1 on 6 matching bases. The V end was cut by 11 bases, the J end by 0 bases, with 13 bases between. Germline V gene sequence: CDR1 MDHEN, CDR2 SYDVKM. The CDR3 loop spans 13 amino acids. CDR3 loop: CAAQGPANYGYTF. The DNA for the CDR3 is TGTGCCGCGCAGGGGCCAGCTAACTATGGCTACACCTTC.

The V gene is TRBV4-1, the J gene TRBJ2-6; 7 bases match TRBD1. Losses at the gene ends were 4 bases for V and 0 bases for J; bases not matched to a gene: 6. Germline-derived CDR1 and CDR2 are MGHRA and YSYEKL. CDR3 length equals 17 residues. CDR3 sequence: CASSPGQLPSGANVLTF. The CDR3 DNA is TGCGCCAGCAGCCCGGGACAGTTACCCTCTGGGGCCAACGTCCTGACTTTC.

V and J are TRBV18 and TRBJ2-1; TRBD2 matches 12 bases. With 0 bases clipped from V and 11 bases from J, the junction kept 8 bases outside the gene matches. The CDR3 extends over 16 amino acids. Germline CDR1 reads KGHSH; CDR2 reads LQKENI. CDR3 in amino acids: CASSPPATSGSKKQFF. In DNA form, the CDR3 reads TGTGCCAGCTCACCACCGGCGACTAGCGGGAGTAAGAAGCAGTTCTTC.

The rearrangement links TRBV6-1 to TRBJ1-1; D is undetermined. The CDR3 loop spans 13 amino acids. Per germline, CDR1 MNHNS and CDR2 SASEGT. V lost 3 bases and J 3 bases, leaving 8 bases between the germline ends. Written as DNA, the CDR3 is TGTGCCAGCAGTGACGCCCGGGACACTGAAGCTTTCTTT. Translated: CASSDARDTEAFF.

The chain combines TRBV27 with TRBJ2-1; 8 nucleotides line up with TRBD2. This CDR3 contains 12 residues. Trimming cost V 7 bases and J 7 bases; bases outside gene matches: 3. The germline CDR1 and CDR2 sequences are MNHEY and SMNVEV (reference sequence). CDR3 sequence reads: CASTGTRNEQFF. CDR3 coding DNA: TGTGCCAGCACAGGGACTAGGAATGAGCAGTTCTTC.

This chain uses TRBV7-2 with TRBJ2-1; a weak D match, TRBD2 (6 bases). V was clipped by 5 bases and J by 3 bases, with 17 bases between them. The germline V gene encodes CDR1 SGHTA and CDR2 FQGNSA. This CDR3 is built from 16 residues. The CDR3 sequence is CASSLILGTFYNEQFF. CDR3 DNA: TGTGCCAGCAGCCTAATTCTCGGGACTTTCTACAATGAGCAGTTCTTC. Drawing the rest from reference TRBV7-2 and TRBJ2-1, the complete variable domain is GAGVSQSPSNKVTEKGKDVELRCDPISGHTALYWYRQSLGQGLEFLIYFQGNSAPDKSGLPSDRFSAERTGGSVSTLTIQRTQQEDSAVYLCASSLILGTFYNEQFFGPGTRLTVL.

V and J are TRBV28 and TRBJ1-1; D is perhaps TRBD1 (5 bases). In germline, CDR1 is MDHEN, CDR2 SYDVKM. CDR3 length: 15 residues. Trimming stripped 4 bases from V and 3 bases from J, with 15 bases between. CDR3 coding DNA: TGTGCCAGCAGTTCCCCCACAGGATTATACACTGAAGCTTTCTTT. It specifies CASSSPTGLYTEAFF. Using reference TRBV28 and TRBJ1-1 for the parts outside the CDR3, the full variable domain is DVKVTQSSRYLVKRTGEKVFLECVQDMDHENMFWYRQDPGLGLRLIYFSYDVKMKEKGDIPEGYSVSREKKERFSLILESASTNQTSMYLCASSSPTGLYTEAFFGQGTRLTVV.

This clone was observed many times. V gene TRBV27 combines with J gene TRBJ2-7; 10 bases fit TRBD2. CDR1 MNHEY and CDR2 SMNVEV come from the germline V gene (reference sequence). This CDR3 contains 12 residues. V was pared by 10 bases and J by 1 base, with 1 base of the junction left unmatched. The CDR3 spells CATGLASYEQYF. The CDR3 DNA follows: TGTGCCACGGGACTAGCGTCCTACGAGCAGTACTTC.

CDR3 amino acids: CAWALGQNYEQYF. The CDR3 region has the DNA TGTGCCTGGGCCTTGGGGCAGAACTACGAGCAGTACTTC. The chain uses TRBV30 and TRBJ2-7; D is perhaps TRBD1 (5 bases). CDR3 size: 13 residues. CDR1 is GTSNPN, CDR2 SVGIG, per germline (reference sequence). The V and J ends lost 5 bases and 3 bases respectively, with 14 bases between them.

The chain couples TRBV4-1 to TRBJ2-7; TRBD2 matches 9 bases. This CDR3 has 16 residues. With 4 bases clipped from V and 7 bases from J, the junction kept 14 bases outside the gene matches. Germline V gene sequence: CDR1 MGHRA, CDR2 YSYEKL. The CDR3 bases are TGCGCCAGCAGCCTCGTACCGGGACTAGCTCTGGGGGAGCAGTACTTC. Translating it yields CASSLVPGLALGEQYF.